The next 13 T cell receptor beta chains were all read from a single sample in a study of blood T cell repertoires in COVID-19. Data came from immunoSEQ multiplex PCR; TCRdb stores just in-frame clones and leaves some out. Counted here are approximately 210,000 clones, 87% occurring once; the ten biggest clones make up roughly 7.2%. What was sequenced was PBMCs or T cells enriched from blood (not recorded which). These receptors came from a man aged 30 to 45 in a cohort exposed to, infected with or recovered from COVID-19 (not recorded which).

This chain links TRBV10-2 with TRBJ2-1; TRBD2 agrees at 7 bases. The CDR3 runs 16 residues. Trimming removed 2 bases from V and 2 bases from J; junction bases left unmatched: 6. The germline V gene has CDR1 WSHSY and CDR2 SAAADI. CDR3 amino acids: CASSEIPSGTYNEQFF. The DNA for the CDR3 is TGCGCCAGCAGTGAGATTCCTAGCGGAACCTACAATGAGCAGTTCTTC.

V is TRBV6-2 or TRBV6-3 and J is TRBJ1-5; 8 bases are a match to TRBD1. This CDR3 is 17 amino acids long. Germline CDR1 is MNHEY and CDR2 is SVGEGT. V shed 2 bases, J shed 5 bases, and the junction held 11 bases outside the gene matches. CDR3 sequence (DNA): TGTGCCAGCAGTTACGTAGTGGCAGGGGGCTCAGATCAGCCCCAGCATTTT. It codes for CASSYVVAGGSDQPQHF.

The chain recombines TRBV28 with TRBJ1-1; D is unclear. This CDR3 is 12 amino acids long. Per the germline V gene, CDR1 is MDHEN and CDR2 is SYDVKM. The V gene lost 2 bases and the J gene lost 4 bases, with 5 bases spanning the gap. The chain's CDR3 is CASSLISTEAFF. The CDR3 region has the DNA TGTGCCAGCAGTTTAATTAGCACTGAAGCTTTCTTT.

This clone was seen just once. V is TRBV27 and J is TRBJ1-1; TRBD1 agrees at 8 bases. Germline CDR1 is MNHEY and CDR2 is SMNVEV (reference sequence). With 6 bases clipped from V and 1 base from J, the junction kept 4 bases outside the gene matches. The CDR3 has 14 amino acids. The DNA for the CDR3 is TGTGCCAGCAGCCTAGACAGGGGGAACACTGAAGCTTTCTTT. This codes for CASSLDRGNTEAFF.

This clone was seen just once. The chain uses TRBV6-5 and TRBJ2-2; D remains ambiguous. This CDR3 is 14 amino acids long. Between the trimmed V and J ends, which lost 7 bases and 5 bases, there was a span of 14 bases. In germline, CDR1 is MNHEY, CDR2 SVGAGI. CDR3 coding DNA: TGTGCCAGCATTTTTTTTAGCAAAACCGGGGAGCTGTTTTTT. Protein sequence: CASIFFSKTGELFF.

J is TRBJ2-6 and V is TRBV7-6; the match to TRBD1 covers 8 bases. The V and J ends lost 2 bases and 4 bases, in that order; junction bases with no gene match: 1. Looked up from germline, CDR1 is SGHVS and CDR2 is FNYEAQ. This CDR3 region has 15 residues. The CDR3 DNA reads TGTGCCAGCAGCTTAAGACAGGGGGGGGCCAACGTCCTGACTTTC. Its protein product is CASSLRQGGANVLTF.

The chain uses TRBV5-1 and TRBJ2-2, with D maybe TRBD2 (6 bases). CDR3 size: 16 residues. Trimming removed 2 bases at V and 4 bases at J, with 15 bases between. Germline V CDR1 and CDR2: SGHRS, YFSETQ. The CDR3: CASSFTTGATTGELFF. Written as DNA, the CDR3 is TGCGCCAGCAGCTTCACGACGGGAGCAACCACCGGGGAGCTGTTTTTT.

This chain links TRBV19 with TRBJ2-1; D is unresolved. Deletions cut 3 bases from V and 4 bases from J, with 4 bases between. Germline CDR1 and CDR2: LNHDA and SQIVND (reference sequence). The CDR3 covers 12 residues. CDR3 in amino acids: CASSMTYNEQFF. Written as DNA, the CDR3 is TGTGCCAGTAGTATGACTTACAATGAGCAGTTCTTC. Drawing the rest from reference TRBV19 and TRBJ2-1, the complete variable domain is DGGITQSPKYLFRKEGQNVTLSCEQNLNHDAMYWYRQDPGQGLRLIYYSQIVNDFQKGDIAEGYSVSREKKESFPLTVTSAQKNPTAFYLCASSMTYNEQFFGPGTRLTVL.

This clone was seen a single time. The V call is TRBV11-2, the J call TRBJ2-7; 8 positions agree with TRBD1. The CDR3 extends over 15 amino acids. Germline loops: CDR1 SGHAT, CDR2 FQNNGV. J was trimmed by 2 bases and V by 5 bases; bases with no gene match: 8. The CDR3, as DNA: TGTGCCAGCAGCGCCAGGACAGGGATCACCTACGAGCAGTACTTC. Its protein is CASSARTGITYEQYF.

V is TRBV10-3 and J is TRBJ1-1; 7 nucleotides line up with TRBD1. This CDR3 comprises 16 residues. J gave up 2 bases and V 4 bases, and 10 bases lay outside the gene matches. CDR1 ENHRY and CDR2 SYGVKD come from the germline V gene. CDR3 sequence (DNA): TGTGCCATCAGTGGCCGGGACAGCACCCTTAACACTGAAGCTTTCTTT. Translating gives CAISGRDSTLNTEAFF.

The rearrangement uses TRBV2 and TRBJ2-7, with TRBD1 matching over 8 bases. CDR1 SNHLY and CDR2 FYNNEI come from the germline V gene. V shed 10 bases and J 3 bases; nucleotides not matched to a gene: 5. There are 12 residues in the CDR3. DNA for the CDR3: TGTGCCATCCTAGGGACAGGCTACGAGCAGTACTTC. Protein: CAILGTGYEQYF.

The chain uses TRBV5-1 and TRBJ2-7; 7 bases fit TRBD2. CDR3 length: 15 amino acids. V shed 4 bases, J shed 5 bases, and the junction held 12 bases outside the gene matches. From germline, CDR1 is SGHRS and CDR2 YFSETQ. The CDR3 nucleotides read TGCGCCAGCAGCCCCCGGATTAGCGGGTTGGACGAGCAGTACTTC. Its protein product is CASSPRISGLDEQYF.

This chain links TRBV29-1 with TRBJ2-3; no clear D gene. The CDR3 extends over 14 amino acids. The V end lost 6 bases, the J end lost 4 bases, and 17 bases lay between the germline ends. CDR1 SQVTM and CDR2 ANQGSEA come from the germline V gene. The CDR3 sequence: CSVPIFEESDTQYF. DNA of the CDR3: TGCAGCGTCCCCATCTTCGAAGAGTCAGATACGCAGTATTTT.